This entry features one T cell receptor beta chain sequence. Its antigen is undetermined. The sample originates from a study of T cells expressing NK-cell markers. Across the study: According to the study, TCR beta repertoires originated from sorted CD3+CD56+NKG2C+, CD3+CD56+NKG2C- and CD3+CD56-NKG2C+ T cells.

The study's findings and limits: Researchers report these clonotypes also headed the CD3+CD56-NKG2C+ fraction in four donors. CD8+ T cells in more than five donors included dominant NKG2C+ clonotypes at roughly 1.0-7.0%.

Per the germline V gene, CDR1 is WSHSY and CDR2 is SAAADI. The length of the CDR3 is 16 residues. 5'RACE template switching with UMIs produced the TCR beta cDNA. Following a re-call of the 5' RACE reads, TCRdb has one entry per CDR3 protein and lacks DNA. This listing includes under 500,000 distinct CDR3 sequences. This clonotype was sampled from a woman aged 18-70 years in good health. V and J are TRBV10-2 and TRBJ2-3; without DNA, the TCRdb call of TRBD2 cannot be checked. Specimen: blood T cells: a sorted CD56 or NKG2C T cell subset, CD4+ or CD8+ T cells, or bulk PBMC T cells (not recorded which). Here the CDR3 reads CASSSGTSGSTDTQYF.